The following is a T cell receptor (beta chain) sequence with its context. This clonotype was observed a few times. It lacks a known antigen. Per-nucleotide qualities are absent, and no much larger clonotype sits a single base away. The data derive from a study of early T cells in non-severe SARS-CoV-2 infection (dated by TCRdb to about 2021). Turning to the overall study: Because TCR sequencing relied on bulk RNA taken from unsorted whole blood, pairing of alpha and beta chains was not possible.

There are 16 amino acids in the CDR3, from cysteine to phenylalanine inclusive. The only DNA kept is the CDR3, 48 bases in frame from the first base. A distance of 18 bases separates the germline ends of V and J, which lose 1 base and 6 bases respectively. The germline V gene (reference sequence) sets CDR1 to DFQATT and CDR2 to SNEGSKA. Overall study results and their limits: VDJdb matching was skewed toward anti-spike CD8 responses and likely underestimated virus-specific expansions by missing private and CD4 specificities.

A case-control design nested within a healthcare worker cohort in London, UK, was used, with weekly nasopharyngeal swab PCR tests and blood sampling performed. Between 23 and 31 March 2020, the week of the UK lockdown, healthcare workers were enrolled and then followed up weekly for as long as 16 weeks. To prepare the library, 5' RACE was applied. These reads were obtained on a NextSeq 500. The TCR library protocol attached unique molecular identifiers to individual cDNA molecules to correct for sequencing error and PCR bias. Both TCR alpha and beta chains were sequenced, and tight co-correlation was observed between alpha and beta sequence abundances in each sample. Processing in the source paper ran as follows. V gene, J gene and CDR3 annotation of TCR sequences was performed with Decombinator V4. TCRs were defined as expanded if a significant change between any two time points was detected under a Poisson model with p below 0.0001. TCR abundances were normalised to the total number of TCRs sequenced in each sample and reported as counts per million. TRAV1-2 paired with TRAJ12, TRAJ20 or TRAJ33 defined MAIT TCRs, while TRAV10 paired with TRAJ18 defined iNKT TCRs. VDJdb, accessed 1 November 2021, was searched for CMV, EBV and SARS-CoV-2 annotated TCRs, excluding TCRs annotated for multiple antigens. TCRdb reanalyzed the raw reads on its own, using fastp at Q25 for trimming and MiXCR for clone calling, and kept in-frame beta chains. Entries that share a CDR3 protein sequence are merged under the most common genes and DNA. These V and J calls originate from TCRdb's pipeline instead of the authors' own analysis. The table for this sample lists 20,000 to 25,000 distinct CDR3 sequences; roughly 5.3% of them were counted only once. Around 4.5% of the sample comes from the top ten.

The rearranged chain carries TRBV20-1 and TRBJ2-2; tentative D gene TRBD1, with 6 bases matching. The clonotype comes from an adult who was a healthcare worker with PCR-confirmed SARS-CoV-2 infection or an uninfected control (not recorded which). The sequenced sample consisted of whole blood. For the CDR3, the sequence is CSARGQGTGRPGELFF. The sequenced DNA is TGCAGTGCTAGAGGTCAGGGCACAGGGCGCCCCGGGGAGCTGTTTTTT.